Listed here is a single T cell receptor (beta chain). Its antigen remains unknown. This sample is part of a study of blood T cell dynamics during melanoma immunotherapy. In the study overall: First-line therapy was either pembrolizumab or nivolumab with ipilimumab for metastatic melanoma. Findings and limits, study-wide: Disease-control patients' PBMC repertoires became either more clonal or more diverse at W3.

DNA loading was fixed at around 0.35 ug for all bulk PBMC samples. Sequencing used immunoSEQ multiplex PCR; TCRdb keeps in-frame clones, though not all of them. The sample includes approximately 13,000 clones, approximately 84% of them seen just once. Sample time point: pre-treatment baseline. No patient had earlier systemic cancer treatment, concurrent immunosuppressants, or another active cancer. The TCR sequence derives from a human donor with melanoma. The material sequenced was blood, taken from a patient treated with checkpoint blockade.

CDR3 sequence (DNA): TGTGCCAGCAGTTTGACCGGGACAGCCTCTAACTATGGCTACACCTTC. Translation gives CASSLTGTASNYGYTF. The chain combines TRBV28 with TRBJ1-2; 7 positions agree with TRBD1. V gave up 3 bases and J gave up 0 bases; unmatched junction bases: 7. Germline values: CDR1 MDHEN, CDR2 SYDVKM. This CDR3 is built from 16 residues.